A selection of T cell receptor beta chains follows, all from one sample in a study of shared clonotypes between healthy human individuals. The protocol was immunoSEQ multiplex PCR, while the TCRdb copy is restricted to in-frame clones and leaves out a portion. The table includes over 2,000,000 clones, about 93% detected once. Sequencing was performed on naive CD8+ T cells from PBMCs. The receptors were gathered from a man aged 18 to 35 in good health. Some clones in this sample may be carry-over from other donors' samples. CDR3s include the opening cysteine and the closing phenylalanine or tryptophan. Each record gives: CDR3 length, J gene, D gene, V gene, clone size, CDR3 DNA, CDR3 protein. The D gene is left open where the match is weak. Expanded clones are given a class, and other clones once, few, many or no size at all.

>17|TRBJ2-7|-|TRBV7-9|-
TGTGCCAGCAGCTTAGAGGCGAGAGGGGGGCTGGGTAACGAGCAGTACTTC
CASSLEARGGLGNEQYF
>15|TRBJ2-2|TRBD1|TRBV4-1|-
TGCGCCAGCAGACCTGCGACAGGGCAAACCGGGGAGCTGTTTTTT
CASRPATGQTGELFF
>15|TRBJ2-3|TRBD1|TRBV27|-
TGTGCCAGCAGGCCACTGACAGGGGGCATGTATACGCAGTATTTT
CASRPLTGGMYTQYF
>13|TRBJ2-7|TRBD1|TRBV30|-
TGTGCCTGTGAGACAGGGAGCTCCTACGAGCAGTACTTC
CACETGSSYEQYF
>17|TRBJ2-4|-|TRBV7-8|-
TGTGCCAGCAGCCCCGGGCAGGGGTGGAATATGGAAGACATTCAGTACTTC
CASSPGQGWNMEDIQYF
>13|TRBJ2-2|-|TRBV6-1|-
TGTGCCAGCAGGCCGCGGAACACCGGGGAGCTGTTTTTT
CASRPRNTGELFF
>12|TRBJ2-2|-|TRBV6-6|-
TGTGCCACCCCCTTGGGTACCGGGGAGCTGTTTTTT
CATPLGTGELFF
>13|TRBJ2-1|TRBD2|TRBV10-3|-
TGTGCCATCTGGACTAGCGGGCACAATGAGCAGTTCTTC
CAIWTSGHNEQFF
>14|TRBJ2-5|-|TRBV4-1|-
TGCGCCAGCAGCCAAGTCTCTAGGGGGGAGACCCAGTACTTC
CASSQVSRGETQYF
>13|TRBJ2-7|-|TRBV5-1|-
TGCGCCAGCAGCTGGGAAACTAGCTACGAGCAGTACTTC
CASSWETSYEQYF
>15|TRBJ1-4|-|TRBV11-2|-
TGTGCCAGCAGCTGGGTGAGGGCCAAGGATGAAAAACTGTTTTTT
CASSWVRAKDEKLFF
>15|TRBJ2-3|TRBD1|TRBV13|-
TGTGCCAGCAGCTTCCGGGACAGGGGCACAGATACGCAGTATTTT
CASSFRDRGTDTQYF
>11|TRBJ2-3|-|TRBV6-5|-
TGTGCCAGCAGTTGGGGAGAAACGCAGTATTTT
CASSWGETQYF
>14|TRBJ1-2|-|TRBV5-6|-
TGTGCCAGCAGCTTAGCAGCTAACGCCTATGGCTACACCTTC
CASSLAANAYGYTF
>12|TRBJ1-1|-|TRBV7-9|-
TGTGCCAGCAGCTTATCAGGGTCTGAAGCTTTCTTT
CASSLSGSEAFF
>16|TRBJ2-3|TRBD1|TRBV10-3|once
TGTGCCATCAGTGATAGGGGACAGGATACCCCAGATACGCAGTATTTT
CAISDRGQDTPDTQYF
>11|TRBJ2-4|-|TRBV2|-
TGTGCCAGCAGGACGGGACACCTACAGTACTTC
CASRTGHLQYF
>17|TRBJ2-3|-|TRBV19|-
TGTGCCAGTAGTATGCGGCCCCAGGGGTTTGGCACAGATACGCAGTATTTT
CASSMRPQGFGTDTQYF
>15|TRBJ1-4|-|TRBV4-1|-
TGCGCCAGCAGCCAATCACGGCGGAGTAATGAAAAACTGTTTTTT
CASSQSRRSNEKLFF
>17|TRBJ2-1|TRBD1|TRBV11-2|once
TGTGCCAGCAGGACAAGGGAGGGACAGGGGGACTACAATGAGCAGTTCTTC
CASRTREGQGDYNEQFF
>15|TRBJ1-1|-|TRBV4-1|-
TGCGCCAGCAGCCACAGTTGGGCGGGCGGTCTTGAAGCTTTCTTT
CASSHSWAGGLEAFF
>13|TRBJ2-7|-|TRBV9|-
TGTGCCAGCAGCGTACAGATCCGCTACGAGCAGTACTTC
CASSVQIRYEQYF
>16|TRBJ2-2|TRBD2|TRBV7-2|-
TGTGCCAGCAGCTTAACCGGGACTAGCAGCACCGGGGAGCTGTTTTTT
CASSLTGTSSTGELFF
>15|TRBJ2-5|-|TRBV25-1|-
TGTGCCAGCAGTGAATTCGGCAGGGCTCAAGAGACCCAGTACTTC
CASSEFGRAQETQYF
>15|TRBJ2-7|-|TRBV4-2|-
TGTGCCAGCAGCCAAGAGGCAAAGGGGAATTACGAGCAGTACTTC
CASSQEAKGNYEQYF
>14|TRBJ2-7|-|TRBV7-6|-
TGTGCCAGCAGCTTAGGGGCGGGCCCCGACGAGCAGTACTTC
CASSLGAGPDEQYF
>13|TRBJ2-7|-|TRBV27|-
TGTGCCAGCAGTTTAGGGTGGGCCAATCGTAAGTACTTC
CASSLGWANRKYF